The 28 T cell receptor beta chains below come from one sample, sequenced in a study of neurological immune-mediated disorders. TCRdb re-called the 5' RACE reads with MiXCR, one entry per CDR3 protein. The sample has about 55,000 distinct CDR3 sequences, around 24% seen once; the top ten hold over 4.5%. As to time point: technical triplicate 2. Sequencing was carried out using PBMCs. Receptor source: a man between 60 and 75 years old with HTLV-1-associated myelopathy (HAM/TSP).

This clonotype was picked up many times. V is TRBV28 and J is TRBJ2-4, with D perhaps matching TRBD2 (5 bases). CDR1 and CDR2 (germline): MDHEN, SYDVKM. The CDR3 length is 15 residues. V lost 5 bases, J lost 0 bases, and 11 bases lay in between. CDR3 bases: TGTGCCAGCAGTAGGACTCGAGAAGCCAAAAACATTCAGTACTTC. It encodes CASSRTREAKNIQYF.

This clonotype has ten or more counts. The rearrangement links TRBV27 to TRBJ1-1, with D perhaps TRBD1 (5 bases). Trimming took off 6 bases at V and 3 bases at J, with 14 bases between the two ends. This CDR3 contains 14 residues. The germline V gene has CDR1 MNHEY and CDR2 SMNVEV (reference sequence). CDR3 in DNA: TGTGCCAGCAGGGGGGGGGTATTCGACACTGAAGCTTTCTTT. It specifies CASRGGVFDTEAFF.

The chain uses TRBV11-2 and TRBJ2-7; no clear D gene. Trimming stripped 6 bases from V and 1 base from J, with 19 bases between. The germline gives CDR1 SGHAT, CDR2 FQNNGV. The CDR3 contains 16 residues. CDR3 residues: CASRDLRRGSSYEQYF. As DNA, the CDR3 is TGTGCCAGCAGAGATCTTAGACGTGGATCGTCCTACGAGCAGTACTTC.

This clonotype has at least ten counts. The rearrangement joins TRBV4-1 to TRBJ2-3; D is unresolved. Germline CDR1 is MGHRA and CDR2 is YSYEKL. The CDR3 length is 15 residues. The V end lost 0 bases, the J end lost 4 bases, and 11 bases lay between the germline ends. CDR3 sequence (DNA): TGCGCCAGCAGCCAAGATCTAAACCCCTCAGATACGCAGTATTTT. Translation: CASSQDLNPSDTQYF.

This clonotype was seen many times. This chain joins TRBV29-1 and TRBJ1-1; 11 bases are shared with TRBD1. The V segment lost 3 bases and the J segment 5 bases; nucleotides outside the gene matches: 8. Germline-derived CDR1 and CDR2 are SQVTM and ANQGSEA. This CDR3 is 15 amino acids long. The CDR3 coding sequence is TGCAGCGTTGAGGCGGGACAGGGGGTTTGGACTGAAGCTTTCTTT. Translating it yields CSVEAGQGVWTEAFF.

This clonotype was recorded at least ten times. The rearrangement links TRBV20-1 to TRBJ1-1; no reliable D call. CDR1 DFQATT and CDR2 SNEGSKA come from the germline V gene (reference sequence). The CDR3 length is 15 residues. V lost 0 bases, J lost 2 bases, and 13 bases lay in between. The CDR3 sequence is CSARDRAGINTEAFF. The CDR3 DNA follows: TGCAGTGCTAGAGATCGAGCAGGAATAAACACTGAAGCTTTCTTT.

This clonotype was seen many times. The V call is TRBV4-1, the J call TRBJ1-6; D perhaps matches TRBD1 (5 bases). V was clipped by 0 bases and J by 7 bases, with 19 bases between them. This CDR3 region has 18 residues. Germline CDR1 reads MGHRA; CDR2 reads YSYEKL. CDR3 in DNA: TGCGCCAGCAGCCAAGATGGGGGGTTCCAAACCTCCAATTCACCCCTCCACTTT. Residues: CASSQDGGFQTSNSPLHF.

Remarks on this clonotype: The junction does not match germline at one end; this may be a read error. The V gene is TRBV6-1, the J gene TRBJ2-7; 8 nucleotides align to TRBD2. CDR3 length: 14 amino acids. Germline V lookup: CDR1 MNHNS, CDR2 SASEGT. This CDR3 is CAISESGGPYEQYF. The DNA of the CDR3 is TGTGCCATCAGTGAGAGCGGGGGCCCCTACGAGCAGTACTTC.

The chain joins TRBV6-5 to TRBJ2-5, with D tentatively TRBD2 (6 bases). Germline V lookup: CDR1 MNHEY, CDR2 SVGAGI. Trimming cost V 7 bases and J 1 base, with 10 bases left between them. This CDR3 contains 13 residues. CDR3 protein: CASTRDSQETQYF. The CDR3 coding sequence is TGTGCCAGCACCAGGGACTCCCAAGAGACCCAGTACTTC.

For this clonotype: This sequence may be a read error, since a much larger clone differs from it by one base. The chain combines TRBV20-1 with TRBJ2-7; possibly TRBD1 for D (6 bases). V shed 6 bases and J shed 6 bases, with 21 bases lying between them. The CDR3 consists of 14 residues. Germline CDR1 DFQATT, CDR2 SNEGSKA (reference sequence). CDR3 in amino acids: CSAARDTSVPEQYF. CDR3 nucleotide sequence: TGCAGTGCAGCCCGGGACACATCCGTTCCCGAGCAGTACTTC.

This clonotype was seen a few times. The CDR3 DNA sequence: TGCGCCAGCAGCACCGGGACAACGGTCCCGAACACTGAAGCTTTCTTT. The encoded protein is CASSTGTTVPNTEAFF. The chain recombines TRBV5-1 with TRBJ1-1; maybe TRBD1 (6 bases). CDR3 size: 16 residues. The ends were cut back, 4 bases at V and 1 base at J, with 17 bases in the middle. The V gene's germline CDR1 is SGHRS and CDR2 YFSETQ. The full variable domain, its missing parts supplied by reference TRBV5-1 and TRBJ1-1, is KAGVTQTPRYLIKTRGQQVTLSCSPISGHRSVSWYQQTPGQGLQFLFEYFSETQRNKGNFPGRFSGRQFSNSRSEMNVSTLELGDSALYLCASSTGTTVPNTEAFFGQGTRLTVV.

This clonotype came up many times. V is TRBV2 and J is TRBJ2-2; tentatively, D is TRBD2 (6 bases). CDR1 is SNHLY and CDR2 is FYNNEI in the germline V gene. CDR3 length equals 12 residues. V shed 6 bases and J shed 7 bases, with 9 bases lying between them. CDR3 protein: CASRGEDGELFF. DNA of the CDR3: TGTGCCAGCAGGGGGGAGGACGGGGAGCTGTTTTTT. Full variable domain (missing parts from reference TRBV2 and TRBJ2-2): EPEVTQTPSHQVTQMGQEVILRCVPISNHLYFYWYRQILGQKVEFLVSFYNNEISEKSEIFDDQFSVERPDGSNFTLKIRSTKLEDSAMYFCASRGEDGELFFGEGSRLTVL.

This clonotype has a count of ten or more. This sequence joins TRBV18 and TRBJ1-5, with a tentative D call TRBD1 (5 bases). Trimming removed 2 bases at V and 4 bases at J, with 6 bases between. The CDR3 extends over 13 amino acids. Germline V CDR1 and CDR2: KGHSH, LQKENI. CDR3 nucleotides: TGTGCCAGCTCACCAGACAGAAATCAGCCCCAGCATTTT. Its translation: CASSPDRNQPQHF.

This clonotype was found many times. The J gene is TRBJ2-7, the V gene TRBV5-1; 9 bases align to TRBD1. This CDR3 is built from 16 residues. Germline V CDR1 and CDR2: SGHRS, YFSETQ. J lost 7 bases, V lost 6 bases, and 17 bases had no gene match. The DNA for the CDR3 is TGCGCCAGCACCACTACATATGCCGGGACAGGGATAGAGCAGTACTTC. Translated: CASTTTYAGTGIEQYF.

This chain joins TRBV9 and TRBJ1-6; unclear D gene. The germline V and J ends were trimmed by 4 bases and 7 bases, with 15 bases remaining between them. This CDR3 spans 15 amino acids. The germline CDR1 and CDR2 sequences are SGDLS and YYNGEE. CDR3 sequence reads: CASSPWAGLNSPLHF. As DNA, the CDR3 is TGTGCCAGCAGCCCGTGGGCAGGCCTAAATTCACCCCTCCACTTT. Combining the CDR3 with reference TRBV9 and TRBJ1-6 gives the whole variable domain DSGVTQTPKHLITATGQRVTLRCSPRSGDLSVYWYQQSLDQGLQFLIQYYNGEERAKGNILERFSAQQFPDLHSELNLSSLELGDSALYFCASSPWAGLNSPLHFGNGTRLTVT.

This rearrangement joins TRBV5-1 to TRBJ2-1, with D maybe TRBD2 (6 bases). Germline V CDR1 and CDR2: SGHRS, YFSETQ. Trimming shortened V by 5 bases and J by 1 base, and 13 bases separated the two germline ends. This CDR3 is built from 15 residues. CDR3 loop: CASSSRRESYNEQFF. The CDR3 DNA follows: TGCGCCAGCAGTTCTAGGCGGGAATCCTACAATGAGCAGTTCTTC.

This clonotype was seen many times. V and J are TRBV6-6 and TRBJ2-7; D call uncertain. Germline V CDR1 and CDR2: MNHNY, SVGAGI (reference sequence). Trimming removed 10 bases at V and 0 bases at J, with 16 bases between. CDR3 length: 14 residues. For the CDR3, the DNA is TGTGCCACCCGTAACCTGGGCAGCTCCTACGAGCAGTACTTC. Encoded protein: CATRNLGSSYEQYF.

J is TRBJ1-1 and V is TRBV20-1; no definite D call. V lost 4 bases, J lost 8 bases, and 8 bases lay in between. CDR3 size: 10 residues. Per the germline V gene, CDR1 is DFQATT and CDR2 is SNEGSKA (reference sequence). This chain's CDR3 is CSAKFGEAFF. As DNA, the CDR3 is TGCAGTGCTAAGTTTGGGGAAGCTTTCTTT.

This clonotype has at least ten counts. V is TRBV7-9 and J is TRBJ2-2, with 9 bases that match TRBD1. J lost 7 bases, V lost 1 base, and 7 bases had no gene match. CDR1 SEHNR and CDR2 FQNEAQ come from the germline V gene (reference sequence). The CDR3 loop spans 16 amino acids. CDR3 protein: CASSLDRGRPIGELFF. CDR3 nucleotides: TGTGCCAGCAGCTTAGACAGGGGGCGTCCCATCGGGGAGCTGTTTTTT.

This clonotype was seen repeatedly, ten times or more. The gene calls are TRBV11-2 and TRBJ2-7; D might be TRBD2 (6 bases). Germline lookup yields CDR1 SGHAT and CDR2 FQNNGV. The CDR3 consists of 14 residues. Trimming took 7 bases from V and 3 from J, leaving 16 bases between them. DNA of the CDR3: TGTGCCAGCACCCCGAATAGCGGACTCTACGAGCAGTACTTC. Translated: CASTPNSGLYEQYF.

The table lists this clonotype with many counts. The CDR3 loop reads CATRRGTGELFF. In nucleotides, the CDR3 is TGTGCCACCCGCCGGGGGACCGGGGAGCTGTTTTTT. The chain joins TRBV24-1 to TRBJ2-2; tentatively, D is TRBD2 (6 bases). The germline V gene encodes CDR1 KGHDR and CDR2 SFDVKD. V lost 9 bases and J 5 bases, leaving 9 bases between the germline ends. This CDR3 comprises 12 residues.

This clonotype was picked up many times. CDR3 DNA: TGTGCCAGCAGCTTTCGGAAGAGCTCCTATAATTCACCCCTCCACTTT. It is translated as CASSFRKSSYNSPLHF. V and J are TRBV5-5 and TRBJ1-6, with unresolved D. CDR1 SGHKS and CDR2 YYEKEE come from the germline V gene (reference sequence). Between the trimmed V and J ends, which lost 2 bases and 0 bases, there was a span of 9 bases. The CDR3 sequence is 16 residues long.

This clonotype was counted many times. The CDR3 loop reads CASGAGTDMNTEAFF. CDR3 DNA: TGTGCCAGCGGCGCCGGGACAGATATGAACACTGAAGCTTTCTTT. The chain couples TRBV6-5 to TRBJ1-1, with 7 bases fitting TRBD1. The CDR3 sequence is 15 residues long. Per germline, CDR1 MNHEY and CDR2 SVGAGI. V shed 8 bases, J shed 0 bases, and the junction held 9 bases outside the gene matches.

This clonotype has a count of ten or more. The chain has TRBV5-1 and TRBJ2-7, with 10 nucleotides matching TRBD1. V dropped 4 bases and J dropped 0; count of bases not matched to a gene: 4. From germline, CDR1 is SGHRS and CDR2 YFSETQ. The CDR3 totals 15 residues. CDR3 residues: CASSGGQGSSYEQYF. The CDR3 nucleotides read TGCGCCAGCAGCGGGGGACAGGGGAGCTCCTACGAGCAGTACTTC.

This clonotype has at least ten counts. CDR3 sequence (DNA): TGCAGTGCCCCGACGGGGGGCGAGACTGAAGCTTTCTTT. It codes for CSAPTGGETEAFF. V usage is TRBV20-1 and J usage is TRBJ1-1; D is possibly TRBD1 (6 bases). CDR1 and CDR2 (germline): DFQATT, SNEGSKA (reference sequence). The CDR3 is 13 residues long. Trimming removed 6 bases from V and 5 bases from J, with 16 bases in between.

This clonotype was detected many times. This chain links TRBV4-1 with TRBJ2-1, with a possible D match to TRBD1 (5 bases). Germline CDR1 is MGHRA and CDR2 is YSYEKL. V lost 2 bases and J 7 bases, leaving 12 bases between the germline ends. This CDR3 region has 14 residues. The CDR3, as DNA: TGCGCCAGCAGCCAAACCAGGGTGTTGAATGAGCAGTTCTTC. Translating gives CASSQTRVLNEQFF.

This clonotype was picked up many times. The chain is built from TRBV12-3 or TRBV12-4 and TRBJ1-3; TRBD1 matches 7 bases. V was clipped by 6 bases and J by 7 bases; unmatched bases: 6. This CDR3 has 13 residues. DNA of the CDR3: TGTGCCAGCAGACCAAGACAGGGTAACACCATATATTTT. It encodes CASRPRQGNTIYF.

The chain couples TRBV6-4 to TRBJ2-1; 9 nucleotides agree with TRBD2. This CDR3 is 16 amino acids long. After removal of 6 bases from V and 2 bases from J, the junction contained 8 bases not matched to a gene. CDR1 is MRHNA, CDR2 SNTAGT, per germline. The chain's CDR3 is CASSAIAGATYNEQFF. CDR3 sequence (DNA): TGTGCCAGCAGCGCCATAGCGGGAGCCACCTACAATGAGCAGTTCTTC.